This TCR beta chain originates from a study of T cells expressing NK-cell markers. About the research overall: It was sorted CD3+CD56+NKG2C+, CD3+CD56+NKG2C- and CD3+CD56-NKG2C+ T cells that supplied the TCR beta repertoires. Overall study results and limits: Whether expanded NKG2C-expressing T cell clones recognize HCMV is unknown. In roughly six donors, dominant CD3+CD56+NKG2C+ clonotypes ranked among the top 10 CD8+ clonotypes.

This CDR3 region has 11 residues. Germline V gene data show CDR1 as SNHLY and CDR2 as FYNNEI. It was by 5'RACE template switching with UMIs that TCR beta cDNA was made. With the 5' RACE reads reprocessed, TCRdb shows one record per CDR3 protein and no DNA. The sample features about 180,000 distinct CDR3 sequences, with around 20% in its top ten. Worth noting for this clonotype: Antigen specificity is unknown.

The receptor was isolated from a woman aged 18-69 years in good health. The sequencing sample was made of blood T cells: a sorted CD56 or NKG2C T cell subset, CD4+ or CD8+ T cells, or bulk PBMC T cells (not recorded which). The rearrangement uses TRBV2 and TRBJ2-7. CDR3 residues: CASLRSYEQYF. The full variable domain, rest sourced from reference TRBV2 and TRBJ2-7, is EPEVTQTPSHQVTQMGQEVILRCVPISNHLYFYWYRQILGQKVEFLVSFYNNEISEKSEIFDDQFSVERPDGSNFTLKIRSTKLEDSAMYFCASLRSYEQYFGPGTRLTVT.